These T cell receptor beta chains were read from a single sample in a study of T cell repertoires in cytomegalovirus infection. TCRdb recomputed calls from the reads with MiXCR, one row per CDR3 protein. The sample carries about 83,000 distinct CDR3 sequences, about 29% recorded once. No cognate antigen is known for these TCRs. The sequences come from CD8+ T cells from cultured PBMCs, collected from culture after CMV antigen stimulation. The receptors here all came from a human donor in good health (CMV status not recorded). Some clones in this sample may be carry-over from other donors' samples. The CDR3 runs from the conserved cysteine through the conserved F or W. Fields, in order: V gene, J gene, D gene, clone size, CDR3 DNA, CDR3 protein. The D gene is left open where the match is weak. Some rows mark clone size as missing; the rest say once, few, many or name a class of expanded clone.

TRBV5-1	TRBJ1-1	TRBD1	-	TGCGCCAGCAGCTTGTGGGAGACAGGGAGGTTGGGCACTGAAGCTTTCTTT	CASSLWETGRLGTEAFF
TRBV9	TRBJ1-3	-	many	TGTGCCAGCAGCGTAGCCGGTGCAGGAAACACCATATATTTT	CASSVAGAGNTIYF
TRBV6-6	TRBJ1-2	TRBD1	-	TGTGCCAGCAGTTACCGACAGGGTAGCACCTTC	CASSYRQGSTF
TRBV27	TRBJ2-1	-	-	TGTGCCAGCAGTTCCTTACAGCTCTTCTCCTACAATGAGCAGTTCTTC	CASSSLQLFSYNEQFF
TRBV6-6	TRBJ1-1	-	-	TGTGCCAGCAGTTACTCAGGCTCGAACACTGAAGCTTTCTTT	CASSYSGSNTEAFF
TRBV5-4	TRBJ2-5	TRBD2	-	TGTGCCAGCAGCTTTAGCGGGGGGGAGACCCAGTACTTC	CASSFSGGETQYF
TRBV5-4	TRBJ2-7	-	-	TGTGCCAGCAGGGACATCTCGGCGTACTCCTACGAGCAGTACTTC	CASRDISAYSYEQYF
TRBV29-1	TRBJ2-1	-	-	TGCAGCGTTGAGGGGCTCGTACAGGTATACAATGAGCAGTTCTTC	CSVEGLVQVYNEQFF
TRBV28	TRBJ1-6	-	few	TGTGCCAGCAGTTTATGGGTCCACGTGTCCCTCCACTTT	CASSLWVHVSLHF
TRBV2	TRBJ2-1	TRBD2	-	TGTGCCAGCAGTGAAGATCGGAGTGGCGGGGGGGTCTATGGTGAGCAGTTCTTC	CASSEDRSGGGVYGEQFF
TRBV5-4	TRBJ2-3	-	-	TGTGCCTATCCCCTCTCGGACGGGACAGATACGCAGTATTTT	CAYPLSDGTDTQYF
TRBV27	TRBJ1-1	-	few	TGTGCCAGCAGTCGCCATCGGGAGTTGAACACTGAAGCTTTCTTT	CASSRHRELNTEAFF
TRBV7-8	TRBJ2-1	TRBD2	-	TGTGCCAGCAGCTTAGGAATTAGCGGGGAGTACAATGAGCAGTTCTTC	CASSLGISGEYNEQFF
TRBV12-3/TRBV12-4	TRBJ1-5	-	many	TGTGCCAGCAGTTCCGACCAGACGGATCAGCCCCAGCATTTT	CASSSDQTDQPQHF
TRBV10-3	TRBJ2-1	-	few	TGTGCCATCAGTGAGGGCGGGAATGAGCAGTTCTTC	CAISEGGNEQFF
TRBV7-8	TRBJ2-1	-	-	TGTGCCACTGGAGGGGGGACCTACAATGAGCAGTTCTTC	CATGGGTYNEQFF
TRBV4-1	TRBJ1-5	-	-	TGCGCCAGCAGCCAGGCCGAGACACCTAGCAATCAGCCCCAGCATTTT	CASSQAETPSNQPQHF
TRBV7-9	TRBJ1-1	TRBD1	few	TGTGCCAGCAGCTTAGTCCAGGGGGGGTTTAATGGAGCTTTCTTT	CASSLVQGGFNGAFF
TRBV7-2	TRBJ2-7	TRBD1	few	TGTGCCAGCAGCCCCGGACAGGGTGGGTACGAGCAGTACTTC	CASSPGQGGYEQYF
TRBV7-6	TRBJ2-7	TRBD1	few	TGTGCCAGCAGCATAGGAGTCGGACAGGGCGTCTACGAGCAGTACTTC	CASSIGVGQGVYEQYF
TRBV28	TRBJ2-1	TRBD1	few	TGTGCCAGCAGTTTGACAGGGGGCGCTTTTAATGAGCAGTTCTTC	CASSLTGGAFNEQFF
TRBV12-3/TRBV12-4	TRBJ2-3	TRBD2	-	TGTGCCAGCAGTTTAGCCCACGGGACTAATACGCAGTATTTT	CASSLAHGTNTQYF
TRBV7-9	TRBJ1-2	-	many	TGTGCCAGCAGCTTAGTTCATGGCTACACCTTC	CASSLVHGYTF
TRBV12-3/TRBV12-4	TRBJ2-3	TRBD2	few	TGTGCCAGCAGTCCCCTCCTCAGCGGGGGGCGTGTAGATACGCAGTATTTT	CASSPLLSGGRVDTQYF
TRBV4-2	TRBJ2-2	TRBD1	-	TGTGCCAGCAGCCAAGAGGCGTCAGGGGGTACCGGGGAGCTGTTTTTT	CASSQEASGGTGELFF
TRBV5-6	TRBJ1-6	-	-	TGTGCCAGCAGCTCCCTAACCGGGCCCCTCCACTTT	CASSSLTGPLHF
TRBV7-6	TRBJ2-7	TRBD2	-	TGTGCCAGCAGCCCTGACTCTAGCGGGGGGGCCAGAGAGCAGTACTTC	CASSPDSSGGAREQYF
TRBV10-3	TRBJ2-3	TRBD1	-	TGTGCCATCAGTGAGTCTGGGGGACAGGGGGTTAGAGATACGCAGTATTTT	CAISESGGQGVRDTQYF
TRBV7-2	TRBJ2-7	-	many	TGTGCCAGCAGCTTAGTGGGACTTTCCTACGAGCAGTACTTC	CASSLVGLSYEQYF
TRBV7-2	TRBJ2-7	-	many	TGTGGAGTGAAGGACGCAGACTCCTACGAGCAGTACTTC	CGVKDADSYEQYF
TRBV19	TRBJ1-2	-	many	TGTGCCAGTAGTATAGCCTCCGGGGGTTCTGGCTACACCTTC	CASSIASGGSGYTF
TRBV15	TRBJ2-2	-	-	TGTGCCACCAGCAGAGGTTCCCTGGGCACCGGGGAGCTGTTTTTT	CATSRGSLGTGELFF
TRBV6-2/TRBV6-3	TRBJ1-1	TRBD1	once	TGTGCCAGCAGTTCGGGGACAGGGGTTAGCACTGAAGCTTTCTTT	CASSSGTGVSTEAFF
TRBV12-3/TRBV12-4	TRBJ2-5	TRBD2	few	TGTGCCAGCACTAAACCCCAAGCTAGCGGACTGAATTGGGAGACCCAGTACTTC	CASTKPQASGLNWETQYF
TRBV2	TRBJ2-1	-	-	TGTGCCAGAGGGCTGGATGAGCAGTTCTTC	CARGLDEQFF
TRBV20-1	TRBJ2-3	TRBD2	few	TGCAGTGCTTGGGGACTAGCGGGGGGGTCCACAGATACGCAGTATTTT	CSAWGLAGGSTDTQYF
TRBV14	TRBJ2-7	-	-	TGTGCCAGCAGCCACAGAGATTTCTACGAGCAGTACTTC	CASSHRDFYEQYF
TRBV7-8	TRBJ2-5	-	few	TGTGCCAGCAGCTTACAAGGGGAAGAGACCCAGTACTTC	CASSLQGEETQYF